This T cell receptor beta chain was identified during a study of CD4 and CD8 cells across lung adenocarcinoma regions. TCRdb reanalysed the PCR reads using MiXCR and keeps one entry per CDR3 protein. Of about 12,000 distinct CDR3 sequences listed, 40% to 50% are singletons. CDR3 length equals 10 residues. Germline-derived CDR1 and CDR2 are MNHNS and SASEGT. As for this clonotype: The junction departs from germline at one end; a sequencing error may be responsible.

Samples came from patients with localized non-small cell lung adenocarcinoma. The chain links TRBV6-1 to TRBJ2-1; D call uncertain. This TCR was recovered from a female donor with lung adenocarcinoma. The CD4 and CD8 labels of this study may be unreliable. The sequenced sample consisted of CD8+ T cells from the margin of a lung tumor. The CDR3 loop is CASNAYEQYF. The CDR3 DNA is TGTGCCAGCAACGCCTACGAGCAGTACTTT.